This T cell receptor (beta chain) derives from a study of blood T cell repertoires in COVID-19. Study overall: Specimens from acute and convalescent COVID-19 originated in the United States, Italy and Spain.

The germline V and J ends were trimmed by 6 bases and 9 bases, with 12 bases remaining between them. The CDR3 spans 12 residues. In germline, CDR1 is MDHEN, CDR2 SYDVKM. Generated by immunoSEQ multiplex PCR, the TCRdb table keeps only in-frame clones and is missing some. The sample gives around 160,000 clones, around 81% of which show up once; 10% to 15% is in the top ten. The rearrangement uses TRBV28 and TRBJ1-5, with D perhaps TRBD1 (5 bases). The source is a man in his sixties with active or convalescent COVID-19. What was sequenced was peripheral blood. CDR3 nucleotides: TGTGCCAGCAGGCCTCCAGGGCTGCCCCAGCATTTT. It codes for CASRPPGLPQHF.